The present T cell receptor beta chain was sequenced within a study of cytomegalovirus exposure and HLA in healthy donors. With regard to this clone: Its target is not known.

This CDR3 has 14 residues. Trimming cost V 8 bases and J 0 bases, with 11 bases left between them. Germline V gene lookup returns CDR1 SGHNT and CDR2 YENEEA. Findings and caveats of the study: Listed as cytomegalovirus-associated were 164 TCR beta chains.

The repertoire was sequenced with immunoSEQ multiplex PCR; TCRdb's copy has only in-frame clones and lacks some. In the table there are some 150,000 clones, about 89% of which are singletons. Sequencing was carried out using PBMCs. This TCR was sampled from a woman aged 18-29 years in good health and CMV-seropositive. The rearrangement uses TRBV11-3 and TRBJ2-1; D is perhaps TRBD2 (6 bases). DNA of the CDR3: TGTGCCAGCCGCGGGGTCAGCTCCTACAATGAGCAGTTCTTC. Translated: CASRGVSSYNEQFF.